What follows describes a single TCR beta chain. Its antigen is as yet unknown. The J segment lost 7 bases and the V segment lost 4 bases, leaving 4 bases of the junction unmatched. Per germline, CDR1 MNHNS and CDR2 SASEGT. CDR3 length: 13 amino acids. These data are taken from a study of T cell repertoires in cytomegalovirus infection. Background on the study: The authors used CMV epitopes that were HLA-C-restricted (recently identified) and HLA-B-restricted (well studied). Through public TCR beta signatures, both CMV infection and matching HLA type were indicated.

General study results and limits: In two of eight donors, the top clonotype was HLA-C-restricted CMV-specific.

In TCRdb, the reads were re-called with MiXCR into one record per CDR3 protein. Counted here are approximately 1,000,000 distinct CDR3 sequences, around 32% occurring once; the ten biggest clones make up over 11%. This receptor was identified in a human donor in good health (CMV status not recorded). Some clones in this sample may be carry-over from other donors' samples. The chain employs TRBV6-1 and TRBJ1-5; 7 nucleotides agree with TRBD1. The sample in question was cultured CD8+ T cells from PBMCs, obtained from culture after CMV antigen stimulation. Here the CDR3 reads CASSGGQLQPQHF. The CDR3 DNA reads as TGTGCCAGCAGTGGGGGACAGCTACAGCCCCAGCATTTT.